This T cell receptor beta chain was captured in a study of cytomegalovirus exposure and HLA in healthy donors (dated by TCRdb to 2016 to 2017). For context, the study as a whole: According to a later analysis, the 100 to 150 validation repertoires were produced on the same platform as the approximately 610 repertoires of the first cohort. The study was designed to test whether signatures of past pathogen exposure could be identified by cataloging public T cell receptors. Along with the roughly 670-subject first cohort, a separate validation cohort of over a hundred different subjects was used. The study combined high-throughput TCR immunosequencing, statistical association of individual TCRs with disease status, and machine learning to predict cytomegalovirus infection status.

The donors were included in the validation cohort of approximately 130 subjects, a group kept apart from the approximately 670-subject first cohort. The library relied on the immunoSEQ multiplex PCR assay. The authors processed their data as follows. A statistical classification framework was built for diagnosing cytomegalovirus status from the catalog of TCR beta chain sequences. Not all clones reach the TCRdb copy of this immuneACCESS table, which keeps in-frame sequences only. Checked studies attribute under half of the gap to unresolved V genes and leave the rest unexplained. V and J calls and clone size are as listed in that table; D and trimming were resolved from the DNA. In this sample the table shows around 150,000 clones, more than 80% of which occur a single time. Of the sample, 3% to 3.5% is held by the ten largest clones. CDR1 and CDR2 are read off the germline V gene as SGDLS and YYNGEE. The V end loses 0 bases and the J end loses 5 bases, and a stretch of 14 bases separates them. From cysteine to phenylalanine, the CDR3 is 15 amino acids long. Just CDR3 DNA is preserved here, 45 bases in frame from base 1.

Worth noting for this clone: The clone's antigen remains unknown. No clone much larger than this one lies a single base away; base qualities are absent.

General conclusions and limits of the study: A later analysis had no HLA typing for the validation cohort, so co-occurrence there was scored across all 130 or so repertoires. Subsequent analysis determined that TCRs grouped into clusters in the first cohort also showed a tendency toward co-occurrence across the 120 validation repertoires, and approximately 94% of cluster scores exceeded 0. A few of the identified cytomegalovirus-associated TCR beta chains were confirmed in vitro to be specific for cytomegalovirus antigens. The authors suggested that the approach could potentially be generalized to other disease states and immunological phenotypes. Most TCR sequences were seen in very few donors, while some public TCRs were found in many individuals. The study gave a list of 150 to 200 TCR beta chains associated with cytomegalovirus. The classifier was reported to diagnose cytomegalovirus status with high specificity and sensitivity in both the original cohort and the validation cohort.

The V gene is TRBV9 and the J gene is TRBJ2-5; TRBD2 is a possible D gene, resting on 7 matching bases. Sequencing input: PBMCs. The receptor was derived from a woman under 30 in good health and CMV-seropositive. The nucleotides are TGTGCCAGCAGCGTAGAGGGGGGGAATGTGGAGACCCAGTACTTC. This is translated as CASSVEGGNVETQYF.